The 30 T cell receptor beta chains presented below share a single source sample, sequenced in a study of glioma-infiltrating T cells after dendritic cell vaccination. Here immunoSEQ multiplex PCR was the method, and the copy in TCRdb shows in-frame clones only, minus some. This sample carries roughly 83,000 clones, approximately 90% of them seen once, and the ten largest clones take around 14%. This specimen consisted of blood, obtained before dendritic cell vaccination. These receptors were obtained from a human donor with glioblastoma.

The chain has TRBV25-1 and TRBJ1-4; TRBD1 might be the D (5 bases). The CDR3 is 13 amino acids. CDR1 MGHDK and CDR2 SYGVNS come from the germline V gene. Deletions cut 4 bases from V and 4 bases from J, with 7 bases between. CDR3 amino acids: CASSVRGNEKLFF. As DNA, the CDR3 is TGTGCCAGCAGTGTAAGGGGTAATGAAAAACTGTTTTTT.

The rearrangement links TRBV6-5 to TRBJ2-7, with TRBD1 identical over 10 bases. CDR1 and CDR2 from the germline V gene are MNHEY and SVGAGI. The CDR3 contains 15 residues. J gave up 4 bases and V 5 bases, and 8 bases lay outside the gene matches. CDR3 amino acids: CASSTGTGVRYEQYF. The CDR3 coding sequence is TGTGCCAGCAGTACCGGGACAGGGGTCCGATACGAGCAGTACTTC.

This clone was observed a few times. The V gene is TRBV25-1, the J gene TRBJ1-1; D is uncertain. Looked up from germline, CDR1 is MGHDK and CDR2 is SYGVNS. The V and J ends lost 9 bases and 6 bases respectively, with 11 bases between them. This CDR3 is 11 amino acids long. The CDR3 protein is CASKEDSEAFF. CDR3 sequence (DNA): TGTGCCAGTAAGGAAGACTCTGAAGCTTTCTTT.

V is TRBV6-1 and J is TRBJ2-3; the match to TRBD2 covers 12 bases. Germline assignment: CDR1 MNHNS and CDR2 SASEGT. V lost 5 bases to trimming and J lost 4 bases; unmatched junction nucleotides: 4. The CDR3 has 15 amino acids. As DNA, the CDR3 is TGTGCCAGCAGTTCCGCTAGCGGGGGGGCAGATACGCAGTATTTT. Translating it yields CASSSASGGADTQYF.

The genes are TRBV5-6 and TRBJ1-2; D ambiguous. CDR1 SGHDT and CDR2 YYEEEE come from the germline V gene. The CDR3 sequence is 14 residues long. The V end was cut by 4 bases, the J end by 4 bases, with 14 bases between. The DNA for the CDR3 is TGTGCCAGCAGCCCGGACGGACTAGGCTATGGCTACACCTTC. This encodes CASSPDGLGYGYTF. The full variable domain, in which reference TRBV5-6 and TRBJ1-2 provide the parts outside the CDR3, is DAGVTQSPTHLIKTRGQQVTLRCSPKSGHDTVSWYQQALGQGPQFIFQYYEEEERQRGNFPDRFSGHQFPNYSSELNVNALLLGDSALYLCASSPDGLGYGYTFGSGTRLTVV.

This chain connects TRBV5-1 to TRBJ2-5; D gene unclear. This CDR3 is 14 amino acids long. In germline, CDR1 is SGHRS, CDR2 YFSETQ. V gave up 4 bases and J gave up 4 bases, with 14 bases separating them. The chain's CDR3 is CASSENSEVETQYF. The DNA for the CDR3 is TGCGCCAGCAGCGAAAACTCTGAGGTAGAGACCCAGTACTTC.

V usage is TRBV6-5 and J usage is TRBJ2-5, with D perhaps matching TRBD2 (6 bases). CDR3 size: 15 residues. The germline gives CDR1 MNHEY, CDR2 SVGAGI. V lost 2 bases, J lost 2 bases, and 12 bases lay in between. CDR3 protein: CASSYHETRQETQYF. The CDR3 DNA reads TGTGCCAGCAGTTACCACGAGACTAGGCAAGAGACCCAGTACTTC.

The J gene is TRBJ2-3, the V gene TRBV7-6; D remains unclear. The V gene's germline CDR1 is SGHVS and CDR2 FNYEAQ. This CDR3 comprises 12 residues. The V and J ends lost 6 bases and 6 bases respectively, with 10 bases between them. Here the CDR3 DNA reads TGTGCCAGCAGTCAGAGCGAGGATACGCAGTATTTT. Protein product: CASSQSEDTQYF.

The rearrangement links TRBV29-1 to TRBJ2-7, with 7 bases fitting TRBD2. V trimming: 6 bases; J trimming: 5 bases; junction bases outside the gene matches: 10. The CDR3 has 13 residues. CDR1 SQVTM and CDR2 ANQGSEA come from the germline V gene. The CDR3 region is CSVGTTVKDEQYF. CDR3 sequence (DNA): TGCAGCGTCGGGACTACCGTTAAGGACGAGCAGTACTTC.

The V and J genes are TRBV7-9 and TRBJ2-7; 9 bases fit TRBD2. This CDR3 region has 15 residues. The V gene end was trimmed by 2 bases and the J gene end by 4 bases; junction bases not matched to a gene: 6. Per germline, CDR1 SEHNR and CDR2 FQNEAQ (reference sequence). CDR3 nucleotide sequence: TGTGCCAGCAGCTTAACGGCTAGCGGGACTTACGAGCAGTACTTC. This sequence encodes CASSLTASGTYEQYF.

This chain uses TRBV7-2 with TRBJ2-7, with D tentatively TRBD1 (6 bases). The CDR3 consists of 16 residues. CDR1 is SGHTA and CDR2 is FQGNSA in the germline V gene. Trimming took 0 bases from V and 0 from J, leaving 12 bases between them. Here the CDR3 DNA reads TGTGCCAGCAGCTTAGCGGCAGGGACAAGCTCCTACGAGCAGTACTTC. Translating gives CASSLAAGTSSYEQYF.

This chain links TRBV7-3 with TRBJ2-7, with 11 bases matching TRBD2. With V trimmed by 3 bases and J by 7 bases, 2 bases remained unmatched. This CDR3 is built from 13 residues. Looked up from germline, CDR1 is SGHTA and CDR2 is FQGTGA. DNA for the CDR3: TGTGCCAGCAGCTTGGGGACTAGCGGAGAGCAGTACTTC. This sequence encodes CASSLGTSGEQYF.

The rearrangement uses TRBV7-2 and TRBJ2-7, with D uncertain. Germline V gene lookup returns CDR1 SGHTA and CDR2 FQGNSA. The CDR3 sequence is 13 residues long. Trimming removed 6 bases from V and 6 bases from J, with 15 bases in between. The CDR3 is CASSLGSPLEQYF. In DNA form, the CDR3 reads TGTGCCAGCAGTCTTGGCTCCCCCCTCGAGCAGTACTTC.

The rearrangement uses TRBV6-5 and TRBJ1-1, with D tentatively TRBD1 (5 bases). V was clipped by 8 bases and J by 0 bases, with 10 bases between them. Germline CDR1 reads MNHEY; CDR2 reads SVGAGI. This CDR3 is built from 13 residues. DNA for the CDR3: TGTGCCAGCTTCAGGGTTATGAACACTGAAGCTTTCTTT. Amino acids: CASFRVMNTEAFF.

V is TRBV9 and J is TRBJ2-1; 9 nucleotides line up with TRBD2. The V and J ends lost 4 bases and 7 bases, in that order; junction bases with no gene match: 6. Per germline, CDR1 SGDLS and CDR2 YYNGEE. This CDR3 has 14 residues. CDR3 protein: CASSKGAGGNEQFF. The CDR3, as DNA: TGTGCCAGCAGCAAAGGGGCGGGGGGGAATGAGCAGTTCTTC.

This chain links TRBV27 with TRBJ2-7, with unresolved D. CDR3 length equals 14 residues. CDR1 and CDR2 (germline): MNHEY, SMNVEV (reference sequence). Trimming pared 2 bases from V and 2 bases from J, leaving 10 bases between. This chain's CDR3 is CASSLLDTTYEQYF. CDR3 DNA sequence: TGTGCCAGCAGTTTACTCGACACCACCTACGAGCAGTACTTC.

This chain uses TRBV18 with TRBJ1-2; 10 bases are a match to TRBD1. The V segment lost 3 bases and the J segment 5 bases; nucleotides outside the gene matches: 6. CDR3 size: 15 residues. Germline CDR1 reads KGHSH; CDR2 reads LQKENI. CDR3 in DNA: TGTGCCAGCTCACCTTCGACAGGGGGCCGTTATGGCTACACCTTC. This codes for CASSPSTGGRYGYTF.

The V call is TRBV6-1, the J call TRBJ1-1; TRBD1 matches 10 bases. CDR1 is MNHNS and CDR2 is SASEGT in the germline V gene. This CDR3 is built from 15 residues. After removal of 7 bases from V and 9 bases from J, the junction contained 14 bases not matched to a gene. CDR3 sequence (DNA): TGTGCCAGCACCCAAGGGGTCGGGACAGGGGTTAAAGCTTTCTTT. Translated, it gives CASTQGVGTGVKAFF.

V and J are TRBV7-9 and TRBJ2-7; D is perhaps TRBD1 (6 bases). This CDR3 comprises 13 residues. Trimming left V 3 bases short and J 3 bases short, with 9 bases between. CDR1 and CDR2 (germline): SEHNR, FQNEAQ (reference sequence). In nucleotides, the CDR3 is TGTGCCAGCAGCTTCGAACAGGGCTACGAGCAGTACTTC. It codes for CASSFEQGYEQYF. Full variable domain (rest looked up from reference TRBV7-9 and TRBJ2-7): DTGVSQNPRHKITKRGQNVTFRCDPISEHNRLYWYRQTLGQGPEFLTYFQNEAQLEKSRLLSDRFSAERPKGSFSTLEIQRTEQGDSAMYLCASSFEQGYEQYFGPGTRLTVT.

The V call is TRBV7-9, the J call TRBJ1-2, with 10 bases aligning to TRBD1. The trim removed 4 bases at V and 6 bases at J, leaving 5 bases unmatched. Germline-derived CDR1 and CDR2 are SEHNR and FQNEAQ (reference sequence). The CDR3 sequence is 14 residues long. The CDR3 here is CASSSGQGNDGYTF. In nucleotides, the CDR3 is TGTGCCAGCAGCTCGGGACAGGGGAACGATGGCTACACCTTC.

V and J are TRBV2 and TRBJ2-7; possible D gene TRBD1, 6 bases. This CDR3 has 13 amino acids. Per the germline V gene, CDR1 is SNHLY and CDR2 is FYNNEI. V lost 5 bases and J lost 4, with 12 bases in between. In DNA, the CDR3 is TGTGCCAGCAGTCTGGACAGAATGTACGAGCAGTACTTC. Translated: CASSLDRMYEQYF.

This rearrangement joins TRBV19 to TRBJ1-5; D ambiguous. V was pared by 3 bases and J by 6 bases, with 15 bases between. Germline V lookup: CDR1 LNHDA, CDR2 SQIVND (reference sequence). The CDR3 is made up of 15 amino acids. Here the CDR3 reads CASSISEQVGQPQHF. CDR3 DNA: TGTGCCAGTAGTATTAGCGAGCAAGTGGGTCAGCCCCAGCATTTT. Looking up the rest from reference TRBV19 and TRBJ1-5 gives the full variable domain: DGGITQSPKYLFRKEGQNVTLSCEQNLNHDAMYWYRQDPGQGLRLIYYSQIVNDFQKGDIAEGYSVSREKKESFPLTVTSAQKNPTAFYLCASSISEQVGQPQHFGDGTRLSIL.

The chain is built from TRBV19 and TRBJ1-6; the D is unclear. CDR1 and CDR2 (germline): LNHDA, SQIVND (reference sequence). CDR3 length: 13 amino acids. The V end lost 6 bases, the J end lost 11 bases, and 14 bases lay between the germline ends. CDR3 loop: CASRVAIGTPLHF. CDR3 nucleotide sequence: TGTGCCAGTAGGGTAGCCATTGGCACACCCCTCCACTTT.

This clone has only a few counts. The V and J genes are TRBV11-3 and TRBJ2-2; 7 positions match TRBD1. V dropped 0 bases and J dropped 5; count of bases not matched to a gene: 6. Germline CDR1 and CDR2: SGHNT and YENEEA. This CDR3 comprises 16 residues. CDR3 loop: CASSLDQGQLTGELFF. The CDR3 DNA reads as TGTGCCAGCAGCTTAGACCAGGGACAGCTAACCGGGGAGCTGTTTTTT.

CDR3 DNA sequence: TGTGCCAGCAGCTTAGCCGAAAGATCGATAGCCTACGAGCAGTACTTC. It is translated as CASSLAERSIAYEQYF. The chain combines TRBV13 with TRBJ2-7; D remains ambiguous. Germline loops: CDR1 PRHDT, CDR2 FYEKMQ (reference sequence). V was cut by 1 base and J by 2 bases, with 15 bases left in between. This CDR3 spans 16 amino acids.

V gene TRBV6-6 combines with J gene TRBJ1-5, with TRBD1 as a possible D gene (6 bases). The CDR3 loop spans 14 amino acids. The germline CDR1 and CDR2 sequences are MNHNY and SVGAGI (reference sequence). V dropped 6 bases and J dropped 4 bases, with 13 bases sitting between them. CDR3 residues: CASSPGTTNQPQHF. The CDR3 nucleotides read TGTGCCAGCAGCCCCGGGACAACAAATCAGCCCCAGCATTTT.

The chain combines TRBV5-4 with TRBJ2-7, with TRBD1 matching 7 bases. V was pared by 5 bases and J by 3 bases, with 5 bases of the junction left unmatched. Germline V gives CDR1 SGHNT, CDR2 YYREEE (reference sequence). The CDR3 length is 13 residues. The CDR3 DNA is TGTGCCAGCAGTTCCGGACAGGACTACGAGCAGTACTTC. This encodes CASSSGQDYEQYF.

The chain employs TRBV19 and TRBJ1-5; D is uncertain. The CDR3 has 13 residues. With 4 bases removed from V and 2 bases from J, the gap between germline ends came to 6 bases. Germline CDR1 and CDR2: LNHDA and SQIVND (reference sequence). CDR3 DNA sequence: TGTGCCAGTAGTAGAGACGGCAATCAGCCCCAGCATTTT. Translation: CASSRDGNQPQHF.

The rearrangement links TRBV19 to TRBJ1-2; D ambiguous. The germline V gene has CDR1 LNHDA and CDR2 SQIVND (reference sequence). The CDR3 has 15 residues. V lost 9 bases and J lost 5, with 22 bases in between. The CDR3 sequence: CASRSPLRRHYGYTF. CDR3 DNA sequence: TGTGCCAGCAGGTCCCCCCTCCGAAGACATTATGGCTACACCTTC.

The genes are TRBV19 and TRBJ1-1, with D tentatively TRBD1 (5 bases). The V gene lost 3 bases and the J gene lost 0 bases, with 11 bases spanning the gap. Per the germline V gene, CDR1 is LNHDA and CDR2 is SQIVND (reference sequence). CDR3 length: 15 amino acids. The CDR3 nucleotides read TGTGCCAGTAGTATCACAGGATCCATGAACACTGAAGCTTTCTTT. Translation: CASSITGSMNTEAFF.